This TCR beta chain originates from a study of shared clonotypes between healthy human individuals. Study summary: Donor composition was two women and a few men, aged 18 to 49. Whole-study results and caveats: Clonotype sharing among donors was thought likely to change with sequencing depth.

In regard to this clone: The target antigen is unknown.

Assay used: immunoSEQ multiplex PCR; TCRdb lists only in-frame clones, some missing. The top ten hold under 15% of the sample, which has some 510,000 clones, more than 65% seen once. This CDR3 has 14 residues. Germline-derived CDR1 and CDR2 are SGHTA and FQGNSA. The V gene lost 5 bases and the J gene lost 5 bases, with 14 bases spanning the gap. What was sequenced was PBMCs. The rearrangement joins TRBV7-2 to TRBJ2-3; D might be TRBD2 (6 bases). The sequence was obtained from a woman in her thirties or forties in good health. Some clones in this sample may be carry-over from other donors' samples. In nucleotides, the CDR3 is TGTGCCAGCAGCCATTGGGCCGGGGGAGATACGCAGTATTTT. Translation: CASSHWAGGDTQYF.